These T cell receptor beta chains were read from a single sample in a study of graft-versus-host responses after intestinal transplantation. Libraries were prepared by immunoSEQ multiplex PCR; TCRdb keeps only in-frame clonotypes and omits some of them. Here the sample spans more than 3,000 clones, roughly 93% being singletons. The specimen comprised PBMCs, sampled 11 days after intestinal transplantation. Receptors originate from a human patient who received an intestinal transplant, so some T cells may come from the graft donor. The CDR3 runs from the conserved cysteine through the conserved F or W. A D gene is named only where the DNA matches it firmly.

TRBV28	TRBD1	TRBJ2-3	CASSLTGAFTDTQYF
TRBV13	TRBD2	TRBJ2-7	CASSLDSSSGSGEQYF
TRBV28	-	TRBJ2-2	CASSFGEPSPVGNTGELFF
TRBV13	TRBD1	TRBJ2-7	CASSGQGPYEQYF
TRBV29-1	TRBD2	TRBJ2-1	CSVEGVVAGHSYNEQFF
TRBV11-3	TRBD1	TRBJ2-3	CASSPYHRGSTDTQYF
TRBV14	-	TRBJ1-1	CASSHGMADIAWNTEAFF
TRBV27	-	TRBJ2-2	CASSLSGGQLTGELFF
TRBV2	TRBD1	TRBJ1-2	CASSEGTGGAVYGYTF
TRBV11-2	-	TRBJ2-1	CASSLGLGDNEQFF
TRBV4-1	TRBD1	TRBJ2-7	CASSQDNSETGVEQYF
TRBV7-8	-	TRBJ2-5	CASSLVLAVEETQYF
TRBV11-2	TRBD1	TRBJ2-7	CASSLGQGLLYEQYF
TRBV28	-	TRBJ2-2	CASSFHSTGELFF
TRBV4-2	TRBD2	TRBJ2-3	CASSQVSAGDSTDTQYF
TRBV7-3	-	TRBJ2-1	CASSLVGRNNEQFF
TRBV28	TRBD2	TRBJ2-5	CASRGLGGMTQYF
TRBV9	-	TRBJ2-2	CASSLNTGELFF
TRBV27	-	TRBJ1-6	CASSWDYNSPLHF
TRBV10-2	-	TRBJ1-1	CAAGAEAFF
TRBV14	-	TRBJ1-1	CASSQEDTGIYTEAFF
TRBV6-1	-	TRBJ1-1	CASSGNGFSMLTRMNTEAFF
TRBV6-5	TRBD1	TRBJ2-7	CASTWTGSSYEQYF